A selection of T cell receptor beta chains follows, all from one sample in a study of T cell repertoires in cytomegalovirus infection. One entry per CDR3 protein results from TCRdb running MiXCR on the reads. The sample holds about 150,000 distinct CDR3 sequences; about 25% are singletons and the top ten take around 9.9%. The sample taken for sequencing was PBMCs. Receptor source: a human donor in good health (CMV status not recorded). Some clones in this sample may be carry-over from other donors' samples. The conserved cysteine and the conserved F or W are not part of the CDR3 here. D genes are given only for firm matches. Rows may omit the clone size; those that give it use once, few, many or a size class.

clone size,J gene,D gene,V gene,CDR3 protein
few,TRBJ2-7,TRBD2,TRBV20-1,SASSSGDEQY
many,TRBJ1-1,.,TRBV7-9,ASSTYRERGAEAF
many,TRBJ2-5,.,TRBV5-1,ASSSGFFETQY
.,TRBJ1-3,.,TRBV20-1,SIRGSGNTIY
many,TRBJ1-2,.,TRBV6-5,ASSYRSNYGYT
.,TRBJ2-3,TRBD2,TRBV20-1,SARDLGLAGGPSTDTQY
few,TRBJ1-5,.,TRBV2,ASSEFGWGHSSNQPQH
many,TRBJ1-1,.,TRBV7-3,ASSLTGDSEAF
.,TRBJ1-1,.,TRBV4-2,ASSQGGLRGEAF
few,TRBJ2-5,TRBD1,TRBV7-9,ASSLARTGRETQY
many,TRBJ2-7,.,TRBV4-1,ASSQDSLMREQY
many,TRBJ1-2,TRBD1,TRBV20-1,SASKGDRVLSGYT
few,TRBJ2-4,.,TRBV19,ASSSRGGADIQY
few,TRBJ1-2,.,TRBV29-1,SVGSYRDYGYT
.,TRBJ1-4,.,TRBV2,ATKRDFLEKLF
.,TRBJ2-7,.,TRBV12-3/TRBV12-4,ASSLRQLKYEQY
few,TRBJ2-7,TRBD2,TRBV19,ASSKIAGGTYEQY
.,TRBJ2-4,TRBD1,TRBV7-9,ASSLGQGGAKNIQY
many,TRBJ2-1,.,TRBV12-3/TRBV12-4,ASSLGPYNEQF
few,TRBJ2-5,TRBD1,TRBV19,ASSIDAGQGTETQY
many,TRBJ2-1,TRBD1,TRBV7-2,ASSLAQGGYNEQF
once,TRBJ2-5,TRBD1,TRBV20-1,SARTGGIQETQY
few,TRBJ2-3,TRBD1,TRBV7-3,ASSADRGSKQY
few,TRBJ2-4,.,TRBV2,ASAESQKANIQY
.,TRBJ1-1,TRBD1,TRBV14,ASSRTGVGTEAF
few,TRBJ2-1,.,TRBV7-2,AGGGRMGNSEQF
many,TRBJ2-1,TRBD2,TRBV7-4,ASSLALAGELEQF
.,TRBJ1-1,.,TRBV7-9,ASSRGIGQKNTEAF
.,TRBJ1-2,TRBD1,TRBV7-3,ASSPNPTGGGYT
few,TRBJ1-2,TRBD1,TRBV7-9,ASSLEVRDSKTYGYT
many,TRBJ1-5,.,TRBV2,ASSEGGMQPQH
.,TRBJ1-6,TRBD1,TRBV2,ASSLDQGGNSPLH
.,TRBJ2-5,TRBD2,TRBV20-1,SASVTSGRSETQY
few,TRBJ1-1,.,TRBV20-1,SARVPVVSNTEAF
few,TRBJ1-1,.,TRBV28,ASSSRTPWGAF
.,TRBJ2-1,.,TRBV7-9,ASSFRSSGFEQF
.,TRBJ2-7,TRBD1,TRBV28,ASSPSGTGAYEQY
many,TRBJ1-2,.,TRBV7-2,ASSGSGQQANYGYT
.,TRBJ2-5,TRBD2,TRBV7-9,ASSGDYPETQY
few,TRBJ1-1,.,TRBV11-2,ASREGVDDTEAF
few,TRBJ2-7,TRBD2,TRBV7-9,ASSLFGGGKAYEQY
.,TRBJ2-2,TRBD2,TRBV7-9,ASSSGLAGGHDTGELF